This T cell receptor beta chain was identified in a study of T-cell memory formation after mild COVID-19. Study-level findings and limits: Those CD4+ clones that contracted were mainly in CM and EM (CD8+ ones in EMRA). Day 15 to 85 contracting clones showed balanced CD4/CD8; later expanders leaned CD4+. Some clones that responded were present in memory (sampled pre-infection), which suggests cross-reactive memory joined.

The CDR3 consists of 16 residues. V was pared by 6 bases and J by 0 bases, with 15 bases between. Germline CDR1 reads MNHEY; CDR2 reads SMNVEV (reference sequence). Constant-segment primers served in 5'RACE that generated TCR alpha and TCR beta cDNA libraries bearing sample barcodes and UMIs. Via MiXCR, TCRdb re-called the 5' RACE reads, giving one row per CDR3 protein. This sample has 40,000 or so distinct CDR3 sequences, with 6% to 8.5% found just once. This clonotype was detected many times. The antigen is unknown. The sequence was obtained from an adult who had mild COVID-19 (a few samples of this study predate the infection). Cell type and time point are not known. The J gene is TRBJ1-3, the V gene TRBV27; D may be TRBD1 (5 bases). Sequencing was performed on PBMCs or a T cell subset sorted from them (not recorded which). The CDR3 bases are TGTGCCAGCAGCCAAGATTACAGGATCTCTGGAAACACCATATATTTT. Amino acid sequence: CASSQDYRISGNTIYF.